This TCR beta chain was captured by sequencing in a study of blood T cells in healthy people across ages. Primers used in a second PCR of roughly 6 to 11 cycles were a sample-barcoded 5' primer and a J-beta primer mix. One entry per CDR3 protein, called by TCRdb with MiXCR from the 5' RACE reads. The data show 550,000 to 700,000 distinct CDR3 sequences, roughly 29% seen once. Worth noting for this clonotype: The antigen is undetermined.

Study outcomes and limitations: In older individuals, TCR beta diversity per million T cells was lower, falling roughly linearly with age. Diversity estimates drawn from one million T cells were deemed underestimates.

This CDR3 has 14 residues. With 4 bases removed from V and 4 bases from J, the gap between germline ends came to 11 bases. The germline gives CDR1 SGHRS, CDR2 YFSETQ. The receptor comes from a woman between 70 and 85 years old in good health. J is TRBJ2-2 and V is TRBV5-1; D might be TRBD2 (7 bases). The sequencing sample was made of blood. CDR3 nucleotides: TGCGCCAGCAGCCGGGGGGCACTCACCGGGGAGCTGTTTTTT. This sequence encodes CASSRGALTGELFF.